These T cell receptor beta chains were read from a single sample in a study of metastatic and nonmetastatic thyroid tumors. MiXCR reprocessed the PCR reads for TCRdb. The sample lists over 30,000 clones; roughly a third were seen once. The specimen sequenced was tumor tissue. These receptors originate from a female donor with papillary thyroid cancer or a benign thyroid nodule (not recorded which). Some clones in this sample may be carry-over from other donors' samples. Each CDR3 is given with its conserved first and last residue. Each record gives: clone size, V gene, J gene, D gene, CDR3 protein, CDR3 DNA. A D gene is named only where the DNA matches it firmly. Part of the rows lack a size; the others show once, few, many or a class for expanded clones.

once	TRBV5-8	TRBJ1-2	TRBD1	CASSRTGLGGGYTF	TGTGCCAGCAGCCGGACAGGGCTTGGAGGGGGCTACACCTTC
.	TRBV20-1	TRBJ2-1	.	CSARGAGTSEQFF	TGCAGTGCTAGAGGGGCAGGTACAAGTGAGCAGTTCTTC
.	TRBV10-3	TRBJ2-7	.	CASSGDTGSNEQYF	TGTGCCTCCAGTGGCGACACAGGCAGCAACGAGCAGTACTTC
.	TRBV19	TRBJ2-3	TRBD2	CASSISRGGTDTQYF	TGTGCCAGTAGTATAAGCCGGGGGGGGACAGATACGCAGTATTTT
few	TRBV24-1	TRBJ2-1	TRBD2	CATSDYTSGSIHEQFF	TGTGCCACCAGTGATTACACTAGCGGGAGTATCCATGAGCAGTTCTTC
few	TRBV6-2/TRBV6-3	TRBJ2-7	TRBD1	CATHRTGQGFHEQYF	TGTGCCACACACCGAACGGGACAGGGCTTTCACGAGCAGTACTTC
.	TRBV19	TRBJ1-1	TRBD1	CASEDRGSTEAFF	TGTGCCAGTGAAGACAGGGGGAGCACTGAAGCTTTCTTT
.	TRBV6-1	TRBJ1-2	.	CASSEGGPSYGYTF	TGTGCCAGCAGTGAGGGGGGACCGAGCTATGGCTACACCTTC
.	TRBV11-1	TRBJ2-7	TRBD2	CASSQALAGVLYEQYF	TGTGCCAGCAGTCAGGCCCTAGCGGGAGTGCTCTACGAGCAGTACTTC
.	TRBV5-1	TRBJ2-1	TRBD1	CASSLGTGGSYNEQFF	TGCGCCAGCAGCTTGGGAACAGGGGGCTCCTACAATGAGCAGTTCTTC
few	TRBV28	TRBJ1-2	TRBD1	CASRGQGARDYGYTF	TGTGCCAGCAGAGGACAGGGGGCGCGGGACTATGGCTACACCTTC
.	TRBV28	TRBJ1-6	.	CASSLGGIHNSPLHF	TGTGCCAGCAGTTTAGGGGGCATCCATAATTCACCCCTCCACTTT
few	TRBV6-4	TRBJ1-1	TRBD1	CASSARGYRGYDNTEAFF	TGTGCCAGCAGTGCTAGGGGCTACAGGGGGTATGATAACACTGAAGCTTTCTTT
.	TRBV6-1	TRBJ1-5	TRBD1	CASSEDRGGFGNQPQHF	TGTGCCAGCAGTGAAGACAGGGGGGGGTTTGGCAATCAGCCCCAGCATTTT
many	TRBV6-2/TRBV6-3	TRBJ2-7	.	CASSYAYEQYF	TGTGCCAGCAGTTACGCCTACGAGCAGTACTTC
few	TRBV6-5	TRBJ1-5	.	CASSYSIGGNQPQHF	TGTGCCAGCAGTTACTCGATCGGGGGGAATCAGCCCCAGCATTTT
.	TRBV6-5	TRBJ2-7	.	CASSYSRSAYEQYF	TGTGCCAGCAGTTACTCCAGATCTGCCTACGAGCAGTACTTC
.	TRBV5-1	TRBJ1-1	TRBD1	CASSPEQGARTEAFF	TGCGCCAGCAGCCCTGAACAGGGGGCGAGGACTGAAGCTTTCTTT
few	TRBV6-1	TRBJ1-2	.	CASRREGVAGYTF	TGTGCCAGCAGGAGAGAGGGGGTGGCTGGCTACACCTTC
.	TRBV19	TRBJ1-4	.	CASSSSEKLFF	TGTGCCAGTAGTTCGAGTGAAAAACTGTTTTTT
once	TRBV5-1	TRBJ2-6	.	CASSWSTPTVSASGANVLTF	TGCGCCAGCAGCTGGTCAACGCCGACAGTATCGGCGTCTGGGGCCAACGTCCTGACTTTC
.	TRBV6-5	TRBJ1-1	TRBD1	CASSYSPTGRKVEAFF	TGTGCCAGCAGTTACTCACCGACAGGGAGGAAGGTTGAAGCTTTCTTT
.	TRBV7-2	TRBJ2-1	.	CASSPSVGYNEQFF	TGTGCCAGCAGCCCCTCGGTGGGATACAATGAGCAGTTCTTC
few	TRBV12-3/TRBV12-4	TRBJ2-1	TRBD2	CASRRTSGYYNEQFF	TGTGCCAGCAGGAGGACTAGCGGCTACTACAATGAGCAGTTCTTC
once	TRBV20-1	TRBJ2-6	.	CSASGGITGANVLTF	TGCAGTGCCTCAGGAGGAATCACTGGGGCCAACGTCCTGACTTTC
few	TRBV7-3	TRBJ2-1	.	CASSLGGQGHEQFF	TGTGCCAGCAGCTTAGGGGGGCAGGGTCATGAGCAGTTCTTC
few	TRBV10-3	TRBJ2-2	TRBD1	CAHRGDPIGELFF	TGTGCCCACAGGGGGGACCCCATCGGGGAGCTGTTTTTT
.	TRBV19	TRBJ2-7	TRBD2	CASSMGLAGGEQYF	TGTGCCAGTAGTATGGGCCTAGCGGGAGGAGAGCAGTACTTC
few	TRBV6-1	TRBJ1-1	.	CASFRGSGGYTEAFF	TGTGCCAGCTTTAGGGGCTCCGGAGGGTACACTGAAGCTTTCTTT
.	TRBV7-2	TRBJ1-3	TRBD1	CASSWDSSGNTIYF	TGTGCCAGCAGCTGGGACAGCTCTGGAAACACCATATATTTT
.	TRBV6-2/TRBV6-3	TRBJ2-3	.	CASSYSNAGTTDTQYF	TGTGCCAGCAGTTACTCTAACGCGGGGACGACAGATACGCAGTATTTT
.	TRBV27	TRBJ2-7	TRBD2	CASSSRGGISYEQYF	TGTGCCAGCAGTTCCCGCGGGGGAATTTCCTACGAGCAGTACTTC
few	TRBV6-1	TRBJ2-7	.	CAGGGPGHGTYEQYF	TGTGCCGGGGGGGGACCGGGACACGGCACATACGAGCAGTACTTC
.	TRBV12-3/TRBV12-4	TRBJ2-1	.	CASSFTLGATAPGNEQFF	TGTGCCAGCAGTTTTACACTTGGAGCGACGGCCCCTGGCAATGAGCAGTTCTTC
.	TRBV6-5	TRBJ1-6	.	CASSWDRDSPLHF	TGTGCCAGCAGTTGGGATAGGGATTCACCCCTCCACTTT
.	TRBV7-9	TRBJ1-6	.	CASSRGNSYNSPLHF	TGTGCCAGCAGCCGGGGAAACTCCTATAATTCACCCCTCCACTTT
few	TRBV6-1	TRBJ1-2	.	CASSPGGGYGYTF	TGTGCCAGCAGTCCGGGAGGGGGCTATGGCTACACCTTC
few	TRBV28	TRBJ2-1	TRBD1	CASSPPTGGQFF	TGTGCCAGCAGTCCCCCAACAGGGGGGCAGTTCTTC
few	TRBV24-1	TRBJ2-1	TRBD1	CATSAGQGIVGEQFF	TGTGCCACCAGTGCGGGACAGGGTATCGTTGGTGAGCAGTTCTTC
.	TRBV5-1	TRBJ1-3	TRBD1	CASSPTGPPGNTIYF	TGCGCCAGCAGCCCGACAGGGCCCCCTGGAAACACCATATATTTT
once	TRBV11-1	TRBJ2-1	TRBD2	CASRSIRASGSSEQFF	TGTGCCAGCAGGTCGATCCGGGCTAGCGGGAGTAGTGAGCAGTTCTTC
.	TRBV28	TRBJ2-3	.	CASSSMEGPGTDTQYF	TGTGCCAGCAGTAGCATGGAGGGTCCAGGCACAGATACGCAGTATTTT
.	TRBV9	TRBJ1-5	.	CASSRSEKDPPQHF	TGTGCCAGCAGCCGGAGCGAAAAGGACCCGCCCCAGCATTTT
few	TRBV2	TRBJ2-3	.	CASSEVGSKLTDTQYF	TGTGCCAGCAGTGAAGTAGGTAGCAAGTTGACAGATACGCAGTATTTT
few	TRBV12-3/TRBV12-4	TRBJ2-7	TRBD2	CASSRTSGRGEQYF	TGTGCCAGCAGTAGGACTAGCGGGAGGGGCGAGCAGTACTTC
.	TRBV7-3	TRBJ2-7	.	CASSPGDPLKQYF	TGTGCCAGCAGTCCCGGGGATCCCTTGAAGCAGTACTTC
.	TRBV9	TRBJ2-1	TRBD2	CASSEGAGDYNEQFF	TGTGCCAGCAGCGAAGGAGCGGGGGACTACAATGAGCAGTTCTTC
.	TRBV9	TRBJ2-2	.	CASRDRTNTGELFF	TGTGCCAGCAGGGACAGAACGAACACCGGGGAGCTGTTTTTT
few	TRBV12-5	TRBJ2-5	TRBD2	CASGLFLAGGRVLETQYF	TGTGCTAGTGGTTTGTTTCTAGCGGGAGGGCGAGTGCTAGAGACCCAGTACTTC
few	TRBV6-1	TRBJ2-1	.	CASSETNPYNEQFF	TGTGCCAGCAGCGAGACAAATCCTTACAATGAGCAGTTCTTC
.	TRBV28	TRBJ1-5	TRBD1	CASLPQGAGQPQHF	TGTGCCAGCCTACCACAGGGGGCCGGGCAGCCCCAGCATTTT